This TCR beta chain was sequenced during a study of T-cell memory formation after mild COVID-19. In the study overall: TCR clusters mostly belonged to single donors. Study-wide results and limits: For contracting clones, CD4+ ones sat mainly in CM and EM, CD8+ in EMRA.

Details on this clonotype: Antigen specificity is unknown.

TCRdb called the 5' RACE reads again in MiXCR, with one record for every CDR3 protein. The table shows about 340,000 distinct CDR3 sequences, with roughly 13% occurring only once. The source is a man aged 18 to 29 who had mild COVID-19 (a few samples of this study predate the infection). Cell type and time point are not known. The sequenced sample consisted of PBMCs or a T cell subset sorted from them (not recorded which).

The CDR3 DNA sequence: TGTGCCAGCGAGGGGCAGGGGGTGACCTACGAGCAGTACTTC. It specifies CASEGQGVTYEQYF. The chain has TRBV11-2 and TRBJ2-7, with 7 bases identical to TRBD1. The CDR3 length is 14 residues. V lost 8 bases, J lost 2 bases, and 9 bases stayed unmatched. The germline gives CDR1 SGHAT, CDR2 FQNNGV.